Listed here are 5 T cell receptor beta chains from one sample, sequenced in a study of early T cells in non-severe SARS-CoV-2 infection. TCRdb recomputed calls from the 5' RACE reads with MiXCR, one row per CDR3 protein. The sample consists of tens of thousands of distinct CDR3 sequences, 15% of them appearing once. Sequencing input: whole blood. These TCRs come from an adult who was a healthcare worker with PCR-confirmed SARS-CoV-2 infection or an uninfected control (not recorded which).

This clonotype has just a few counts. The chain employs TRBV5-1 and TRBJ2-3, with no clear D. This CDR3 is built from 14 residues. V lost 4 bases to trimming and J lost 4 bases, with 13 bases between them. Germline assignment: CDR1 SGHRS and CDR2 YFSETQ. The CDR3 reads CASSAPSAADTQYF. Here the CDR3 DNA reads TGCGCCAGCAGCGCCCCCTCCGCTGCAGATACGCAGTATTTT. Together with reference TRBV5-1 and TRBJ2-3, the CDR3 gives the full variable domain: KAGVTQTPRYLIKTRGQQVTLSCSPISGHRSVSWYQQTPGQGLQFLFEYFSETQRNKGNFPGRFSGRQFSNSRSEMNVSTLELGDSALYLCASSAPSAADTQYFGPGTRLTVL.

This clonotype was counted at least ten times. The chain has TRBV10-3 and TRBJ2-3, with no clear D. The V gene's germline CDR1 is ENHRY and CDR2 SYGVKD. With 7 bases removed from V and 0 bases from J, the gap between germline ends came to 8 bases. This CDR3 has 13 amino acids. This CDR3 reads CAITSGSTDTQYF. The CDR3 bases are TGTGCCATCACTTCGGGTAGCACAGATACGCAGTATTTT.

The sample holds many counts of this clonotype. The rearrangement uses TRBV7-6 and TRBJ2-7; D gene unclear. There are 14 residues in the CDR3. Trimming took 1 base from V and 0 from J, leaving 7 bases between them. Germline CDR1 is SGHVS and CDR2 is FNYEAQ. In DNA, the CDR3 is TGTGCCAGCAGCTTAGTAGCCCTCTCCTACGAGCAGTACTTC. This gives the protein CASSLVALSYEQYF.

This clonotype was recorded a few times. The chain links TRBV7-8 to TRBJ2-1, with 8 bases fitting TRBD2. The V and J ends lost 7 bases and 0 bases, in that order; junction bases with no gene match: 5. This CDR3 spans 15 amino acids. Germline lookup yields CDR1 SGHVS and CDR2 FQNEAQ. The CDR3 is CASIPSGSSYNEQFF. For the CDR3, the DNA is TGTGCCAGCATCCCAAGCGGGAGCTCCTACAATGAGCAGTTCTTC.

V is TRBV20-1 and J is TRBJ2-7; 10 bases match TRBD2. Germline V gives CDR1 DFQATT, CDR2 SNEGSKA (reference sequence). Unmatched junction bases numbered 8, after V lost 6 bases and J lost 3 bases. The CDR3 is 14 residues long. The CDR3 DNA follows: TGCAGTGCCCCTCCCGGACTAGCGGACTACGAGCAGTACTTC. Protein product: CSAPPGLADYEQYF.